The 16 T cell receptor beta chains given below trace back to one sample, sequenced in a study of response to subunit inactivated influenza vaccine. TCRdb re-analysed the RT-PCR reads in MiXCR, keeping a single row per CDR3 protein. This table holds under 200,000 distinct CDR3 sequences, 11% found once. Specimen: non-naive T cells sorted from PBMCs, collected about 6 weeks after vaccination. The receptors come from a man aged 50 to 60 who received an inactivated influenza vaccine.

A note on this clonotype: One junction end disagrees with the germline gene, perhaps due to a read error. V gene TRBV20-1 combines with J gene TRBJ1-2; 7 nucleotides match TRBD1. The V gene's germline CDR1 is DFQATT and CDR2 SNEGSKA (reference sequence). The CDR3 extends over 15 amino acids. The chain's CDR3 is CCARDIGQATYGYTF. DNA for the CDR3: TGCTGTGCTAGAGATATAGGACAGGCGACCTACGGCTACACCTTC.

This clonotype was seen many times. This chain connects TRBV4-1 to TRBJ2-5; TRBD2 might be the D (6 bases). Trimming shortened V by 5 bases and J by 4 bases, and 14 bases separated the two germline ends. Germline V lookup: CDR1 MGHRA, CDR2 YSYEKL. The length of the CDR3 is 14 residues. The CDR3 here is CASSNRGGPETQYF. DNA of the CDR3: TGCGCCAGCAGCAACCGCGGAGGGCCAGAGACCCAGTACTTC.

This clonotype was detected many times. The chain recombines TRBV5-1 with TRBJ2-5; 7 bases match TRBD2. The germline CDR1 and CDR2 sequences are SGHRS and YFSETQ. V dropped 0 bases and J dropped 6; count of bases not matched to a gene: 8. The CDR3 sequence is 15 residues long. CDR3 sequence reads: CASSLAGTSDQTQYF. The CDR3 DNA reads TGCGCCAGCAGCTTGGCCGGTACTAGCGATCAGACCCAGTACTTC. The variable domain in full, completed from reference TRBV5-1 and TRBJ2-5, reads KAGVTQTPRYLIKTRGQQVTLSCSPISGHRSVSWYQQTPGQGLQFLFEYFSETQRNKGNFPGRFSGRQFSNSRSEMNVSTLELGDSALYLCASSLAGTSDQTQYFGPGTRLLVL.

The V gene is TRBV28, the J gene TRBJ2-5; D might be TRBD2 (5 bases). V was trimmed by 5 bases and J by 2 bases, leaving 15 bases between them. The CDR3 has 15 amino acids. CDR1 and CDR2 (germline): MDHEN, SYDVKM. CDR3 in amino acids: CASSPPTGIQETQYF. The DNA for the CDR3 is TGTGCCAGCAGTCCCCCTACCGGGATACAAGAGACCCAGTACTTC.

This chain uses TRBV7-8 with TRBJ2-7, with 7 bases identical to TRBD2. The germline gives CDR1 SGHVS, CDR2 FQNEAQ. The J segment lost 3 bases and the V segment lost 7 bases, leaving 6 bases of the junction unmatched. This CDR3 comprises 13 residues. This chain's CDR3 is CASTSGGSYEQYF. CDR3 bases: TGTGCCAGCACCTCCGGGGGGAGCTACGAGCAGTACTTC. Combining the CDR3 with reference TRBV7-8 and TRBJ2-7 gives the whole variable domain GAGVSQSPRYKVAKRGQDVALRCDPISGHVSLFWYQQALGQGPEFLTYFQNEAQLDKSGLPSDRFFAERPEGSVSTLKIQRTQQEDSAVYLCASTSGGSYEQYFGPGTRLTVT.

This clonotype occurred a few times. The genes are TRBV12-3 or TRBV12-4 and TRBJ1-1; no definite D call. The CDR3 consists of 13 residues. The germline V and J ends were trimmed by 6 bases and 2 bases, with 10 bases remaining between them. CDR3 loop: CASSRAINTEAFF. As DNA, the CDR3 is TGTGCCAGCAGCCGCGCCATCAACACTGAAGCTTTCTTT.

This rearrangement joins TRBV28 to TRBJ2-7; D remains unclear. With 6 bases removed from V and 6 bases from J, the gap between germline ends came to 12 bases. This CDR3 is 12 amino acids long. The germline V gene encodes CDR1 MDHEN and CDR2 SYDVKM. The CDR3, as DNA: TGTGCCAGCAGCCAAGCCCCAACCGAGCAGTACTTC. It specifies CASSQAPTEQYF.

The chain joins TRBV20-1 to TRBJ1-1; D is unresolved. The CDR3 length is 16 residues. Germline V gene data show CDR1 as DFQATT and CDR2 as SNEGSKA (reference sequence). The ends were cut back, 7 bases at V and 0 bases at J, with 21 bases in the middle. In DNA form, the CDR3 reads TGCAGTGTTCCCGCCCCCCTTGTAGCCCTGAACACTGAAGCTTTCTTT. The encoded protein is CSVPAPLVALNTEAFF.

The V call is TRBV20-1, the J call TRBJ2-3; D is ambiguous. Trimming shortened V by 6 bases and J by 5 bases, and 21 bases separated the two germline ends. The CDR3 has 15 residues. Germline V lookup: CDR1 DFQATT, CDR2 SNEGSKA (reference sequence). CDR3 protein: CSARRIPKRVDTQYF. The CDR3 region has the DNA TGCAGTGCCCGAAGGATCCCCAAAAGGGTAGATACGCAGTATTTT.

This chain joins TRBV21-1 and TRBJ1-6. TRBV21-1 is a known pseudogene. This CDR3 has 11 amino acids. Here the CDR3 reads CLTSYNSPLHF. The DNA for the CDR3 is TGTTTAACGTCCTATAATTCACCCCTCCACTTT.

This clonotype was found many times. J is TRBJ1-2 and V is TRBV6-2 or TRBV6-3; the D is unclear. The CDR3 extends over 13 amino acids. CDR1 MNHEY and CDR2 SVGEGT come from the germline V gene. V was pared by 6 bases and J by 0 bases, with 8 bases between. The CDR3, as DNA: TGTGCCAGCAGCCTCAAAGCTAACTATGGCTACACCTTC. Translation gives CASSLKANYGYTF.

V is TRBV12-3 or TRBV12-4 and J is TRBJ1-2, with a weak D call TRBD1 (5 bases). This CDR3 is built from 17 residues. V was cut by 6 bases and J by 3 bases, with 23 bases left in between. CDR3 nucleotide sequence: TGTGCCAGCAGCCCGGCCGGGGCGGCTATTACTCACTATGGCTACACCTTC. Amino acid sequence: CASSPAGAAITHYGYTF.

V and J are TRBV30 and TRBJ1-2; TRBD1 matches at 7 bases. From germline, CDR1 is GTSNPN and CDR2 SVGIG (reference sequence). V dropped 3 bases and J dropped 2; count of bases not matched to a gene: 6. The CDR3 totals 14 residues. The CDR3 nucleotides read TGTGCCTGGAGACAGGACAGGAGCAACTATGGCTACACCTTC. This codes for CAWRQDRSNYGYTF.

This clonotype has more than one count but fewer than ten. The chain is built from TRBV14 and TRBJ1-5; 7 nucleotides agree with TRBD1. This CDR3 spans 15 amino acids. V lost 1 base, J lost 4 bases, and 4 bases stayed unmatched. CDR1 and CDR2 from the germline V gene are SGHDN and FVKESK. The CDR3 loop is CASSQGGTANQPQHF. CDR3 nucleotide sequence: TGTGCCAGCAGCCAAGGCGGGACAGCAAATCAGCCCCAGCATTTT.

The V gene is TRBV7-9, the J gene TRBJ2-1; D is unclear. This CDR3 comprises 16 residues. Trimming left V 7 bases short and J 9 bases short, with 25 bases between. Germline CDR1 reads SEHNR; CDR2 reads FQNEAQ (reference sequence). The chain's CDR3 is CASTPTLTGLQGEQFF. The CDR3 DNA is TGTGCCAGCACCCCCACTCTGACGGGTCTTCAAGGTGAGCAGTTCTTC.

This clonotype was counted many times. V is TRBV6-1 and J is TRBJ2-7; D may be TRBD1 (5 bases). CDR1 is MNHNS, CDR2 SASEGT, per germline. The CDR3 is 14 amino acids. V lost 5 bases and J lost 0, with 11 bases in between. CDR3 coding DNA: TGTGCCAGCAGTAGGGGATTGAGCTCCTACGAGCAGTACTTC. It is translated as CASSRGLSSYEQYF.